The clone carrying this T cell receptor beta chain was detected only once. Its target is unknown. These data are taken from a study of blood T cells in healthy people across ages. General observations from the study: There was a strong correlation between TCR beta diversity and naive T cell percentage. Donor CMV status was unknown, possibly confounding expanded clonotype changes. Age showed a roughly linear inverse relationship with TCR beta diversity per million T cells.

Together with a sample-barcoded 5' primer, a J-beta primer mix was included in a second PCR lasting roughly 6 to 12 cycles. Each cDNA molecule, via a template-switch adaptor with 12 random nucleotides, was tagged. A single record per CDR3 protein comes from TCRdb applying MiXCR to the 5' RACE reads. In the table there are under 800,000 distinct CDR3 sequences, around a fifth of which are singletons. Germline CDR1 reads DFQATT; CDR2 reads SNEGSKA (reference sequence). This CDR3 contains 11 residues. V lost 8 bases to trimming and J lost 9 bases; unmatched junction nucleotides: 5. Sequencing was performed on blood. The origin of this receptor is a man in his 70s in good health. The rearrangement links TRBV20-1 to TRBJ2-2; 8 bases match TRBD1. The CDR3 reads CSPRTGWELFF. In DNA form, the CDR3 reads TGCAGTCCCCGGACAGGGTGGGAGCTGTTTTTT.